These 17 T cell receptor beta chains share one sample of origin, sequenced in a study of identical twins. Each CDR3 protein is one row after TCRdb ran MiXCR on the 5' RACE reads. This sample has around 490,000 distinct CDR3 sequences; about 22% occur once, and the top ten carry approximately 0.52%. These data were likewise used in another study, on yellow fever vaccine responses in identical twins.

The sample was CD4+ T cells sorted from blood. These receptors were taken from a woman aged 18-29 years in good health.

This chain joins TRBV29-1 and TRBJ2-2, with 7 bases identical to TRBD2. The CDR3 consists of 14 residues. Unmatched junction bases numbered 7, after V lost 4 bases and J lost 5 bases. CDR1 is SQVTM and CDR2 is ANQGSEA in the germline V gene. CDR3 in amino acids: CSVVFGGRTGELFF. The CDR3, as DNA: TGCAGCGTTGTTTTCGGGGGGAGGACCGGGGAGCTGTTTTTT.

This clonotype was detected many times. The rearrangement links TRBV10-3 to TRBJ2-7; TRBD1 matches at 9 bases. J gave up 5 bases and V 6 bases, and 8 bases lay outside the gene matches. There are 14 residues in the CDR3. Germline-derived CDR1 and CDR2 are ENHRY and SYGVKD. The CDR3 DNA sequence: TGTGCCATCAGAACGGGACAGGGTAGGGACGAGCAGTACTTC. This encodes CAIRTGQGRDEQYF.

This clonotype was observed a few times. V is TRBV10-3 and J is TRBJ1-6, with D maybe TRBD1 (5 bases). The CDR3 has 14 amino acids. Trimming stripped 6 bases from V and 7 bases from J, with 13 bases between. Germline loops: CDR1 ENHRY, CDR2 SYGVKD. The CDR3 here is CAIRMGVYNSPLHF. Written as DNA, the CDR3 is TGTGCCATCAGGATGGGGGTTTACAATTCACCCCTCCACTTT.

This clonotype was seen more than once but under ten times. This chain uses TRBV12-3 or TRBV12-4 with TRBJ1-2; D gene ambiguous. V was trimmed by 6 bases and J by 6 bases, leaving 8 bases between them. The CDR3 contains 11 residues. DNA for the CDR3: TGTGCCAGCAGCTCTTCTAATGGCTACACCTTC. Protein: CASSSSNGYTF.

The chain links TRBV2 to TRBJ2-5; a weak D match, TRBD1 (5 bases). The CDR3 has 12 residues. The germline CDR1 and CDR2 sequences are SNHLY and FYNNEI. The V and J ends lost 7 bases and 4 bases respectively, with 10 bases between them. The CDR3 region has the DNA TGTGCCAGCAATGTGGGGCCAGAGACCCAGTACTTC. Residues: CASNVGPETQYF.

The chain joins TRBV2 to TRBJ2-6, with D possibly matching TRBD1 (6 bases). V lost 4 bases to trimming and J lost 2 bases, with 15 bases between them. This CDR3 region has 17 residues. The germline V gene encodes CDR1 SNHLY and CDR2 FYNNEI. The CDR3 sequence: CASSGPDRLTGANVLTF. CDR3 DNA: TGTGCCAGCAGTGGGCCCGACAGGCTAACTGGGGCCAACGTCCTGACTTTC.

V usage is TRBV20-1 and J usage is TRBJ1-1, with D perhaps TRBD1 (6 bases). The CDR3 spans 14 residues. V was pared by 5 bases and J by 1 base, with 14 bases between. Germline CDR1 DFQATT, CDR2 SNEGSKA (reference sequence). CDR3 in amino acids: CSAPPGGQNTEAFF. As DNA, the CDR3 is TGCAGTGCTCCCCCCGGGGGACAGAACACTGAAGCTTTCTTT.

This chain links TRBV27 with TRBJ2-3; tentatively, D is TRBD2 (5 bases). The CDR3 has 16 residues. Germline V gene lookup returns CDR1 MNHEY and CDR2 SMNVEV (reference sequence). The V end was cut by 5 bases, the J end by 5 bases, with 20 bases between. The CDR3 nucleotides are TGTGCCAGCAGTAGGGTGATCACGGTCCGGGAAGATACGCAGTATTTT. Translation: CASSRVITVREDTQYF.

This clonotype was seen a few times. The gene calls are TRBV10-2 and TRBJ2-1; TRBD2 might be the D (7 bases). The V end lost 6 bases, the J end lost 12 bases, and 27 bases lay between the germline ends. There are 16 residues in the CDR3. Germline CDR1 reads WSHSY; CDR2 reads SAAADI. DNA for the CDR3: TGCGCCAGCAGGGGCGGAGGGGGGACCCCTAGCGGACCGCAGTTCTTC. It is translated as CASRGGGGTPSGPQFF.

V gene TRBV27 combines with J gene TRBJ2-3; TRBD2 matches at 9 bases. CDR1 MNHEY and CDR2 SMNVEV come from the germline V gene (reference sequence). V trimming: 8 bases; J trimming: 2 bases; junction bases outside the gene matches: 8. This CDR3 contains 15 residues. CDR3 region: CASRVAGVVTDTQYF. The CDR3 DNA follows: TGTGCCAGCCGTGTAGCGGGAGTCGTCACAGATACGCAGTATTTT.

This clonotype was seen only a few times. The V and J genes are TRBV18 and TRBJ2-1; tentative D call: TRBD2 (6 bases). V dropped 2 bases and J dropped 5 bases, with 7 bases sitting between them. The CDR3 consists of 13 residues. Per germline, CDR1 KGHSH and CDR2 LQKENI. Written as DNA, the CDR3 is TGTGCCAGCTCACCAGGGACTGACAATGAGCAGTTCTTC. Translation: CASSPGTDNEQFF. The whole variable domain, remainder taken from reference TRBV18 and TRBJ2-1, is NAGVMQNPRHLVRRRGQEARLRCSPMKGHSHVYWYRQLPEEGLKFMVYLQKENIIDESGMPKERFSAEFPKEGPSILRIQQVVRGDSAAYFCASSPGTDNEQFFGPGTRLTVL.

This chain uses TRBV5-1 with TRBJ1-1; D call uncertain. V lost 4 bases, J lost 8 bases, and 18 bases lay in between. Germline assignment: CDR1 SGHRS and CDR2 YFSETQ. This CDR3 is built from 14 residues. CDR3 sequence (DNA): TGCGCCAGCAGCATGCCGACGTCGGGTTCGGAAGCTTTCTTT. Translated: CASSMPTSGSEAFF.

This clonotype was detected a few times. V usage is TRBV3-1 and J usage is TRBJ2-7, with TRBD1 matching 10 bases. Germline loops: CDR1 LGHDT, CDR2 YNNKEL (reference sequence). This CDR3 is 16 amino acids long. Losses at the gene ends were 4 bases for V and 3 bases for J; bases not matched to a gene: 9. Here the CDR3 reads CASSPWDRGKLYEQYF. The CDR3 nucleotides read TGTGCCAGCAGCCCTTGGGACAGGGGTAAGCTCTACGAGCAGTACTTC.

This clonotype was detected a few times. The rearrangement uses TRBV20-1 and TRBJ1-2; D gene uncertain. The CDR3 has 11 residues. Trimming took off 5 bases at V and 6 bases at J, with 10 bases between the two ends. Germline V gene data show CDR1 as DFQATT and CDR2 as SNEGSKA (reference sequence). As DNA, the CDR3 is TGCAGTGCTTCGTTAGACCATGGCTACACCTTC. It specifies CSASLDHGYTF.

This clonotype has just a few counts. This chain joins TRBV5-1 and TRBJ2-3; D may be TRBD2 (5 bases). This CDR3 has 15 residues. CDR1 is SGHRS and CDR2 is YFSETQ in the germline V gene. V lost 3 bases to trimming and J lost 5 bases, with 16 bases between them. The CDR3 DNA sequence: TGCGCCAGCAGCTCTGATGTTGGACTCCTAGATACGCAGTATTTT. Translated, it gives CASSSDVGLLDTQYF.

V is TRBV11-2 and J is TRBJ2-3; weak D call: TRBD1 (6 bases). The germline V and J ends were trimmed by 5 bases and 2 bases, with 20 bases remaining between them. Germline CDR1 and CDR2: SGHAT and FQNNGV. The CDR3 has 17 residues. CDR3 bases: TGTGCCAGCAGCCCAGGCCAGGGGCTCGAAATCACAGATACGCAGTATTTT. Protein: CASSPGQGLEITDTQYF.

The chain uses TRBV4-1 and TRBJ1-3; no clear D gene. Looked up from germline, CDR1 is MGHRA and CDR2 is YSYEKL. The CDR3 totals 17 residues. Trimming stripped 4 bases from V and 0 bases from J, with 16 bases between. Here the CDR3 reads CASSPSRTPSSGNTIYF. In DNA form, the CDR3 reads TGCGCCAGCAGCCCTAGCCGGACGCCGAGCTCTGGAAACACCATATATTTT.